Below, 2 T cell receptor beta chains from the same sample are listed, as sequenced in a study of regulatory T cells in long-lasting Graves disease. Time point in this sample: persistent/refractory GD, antithyroid drugs over 5 years with positive TRAb. There was RNA extracted from PBMCs, and the TCR library was made from it. The authors built TCR beta libraries using iRepertoire HTBI primers and Arm-PCR of CDR3 regions. TCRdb redid the calling of the multiplex PCR reads with MiXCR, one entry per CDR3 protein. The sample lists about 400,000 distinct CDR3 sequences, around 20% occurring once. The sample in question was peripheral blood mononuclear cells (PBMCs), obtained when the disease was refractory, from a patient treated with antithyroid drugs. Receptor source: a female donor with Graves disease.

This clonotype has at least ten counts. The gene calls are TRBV7-2 and TRBJ2-5; 8 bases line up with TRBD2. V dropped 6 bases and J dropped 4; count of bases not matched to a gene: 7. This CDR3 comprises 14 residues. The germline gives CDR1 SGHTA, CDR2 FQGNSA. DNA for the CDR3: TGTGCCAGCAGTTTGTTCGGGAGGGGAGAGACCCAGTACTTC. Encoded protein: CASSLFGRGETQYF.

This chain links TRBV3-1 with TRBJ2-4; 7 nucleotides match TRBD2. The germline V gene has CDR1 LGHDT and CDR2 YNNKEL (reference sequence). The CDR3 has 16 residues. The ends lost 4 bases at V and 1 base at J; junction bases unmatched: 7. The CDR3 reads CASSLWVGGAKNIQYF. DNA of the CDR3: TGTGCCAGCAGCCTCTGGGTGGGGGGGGCCAAAAACATTCAGTACTTC.